Following are 15 T cell receptor beta chains from one sample sequenced in a study of T cell changes during pregnancy in multiple sclerosis. Some clones are missing from TCRdb's copy, which holds only in-frame ones; the method was immunoSEQ multiplex PCR. The table shows about 92,000 clones, with approximately 92% occurring only once. The sequences come from peripheral blood, collected in the first trimester of pregnancy. The receptors were sampled from a female donor with multiple sclerosis, enrolled in a pregnancy study.

The chain couples TRBV5-1 to TRBJ2-3, with D perhaps matching TRBD2 (5 bases). Germline CDR1 is SGHRS and CDR2 is YFSETQ. CDR3 length equals 15 residues. Trimming stripped 0 bases from V and 1 base from J, with 9 bases between. CDR3: CASSLGFSGTDTQYF. In DNA, the CDR3 is TGCGCCAGCAGCTTGGGTTTTAGCGGCACAGATACGCAGTATTTT.

The J gene is TRBJ1-2, the V gene TRBV30; weak D call: TRBD1 (5 bases). The ends were cut back, 1 base at V and 2 bases at J, with 23 bases in the middle. This CDR3 has 18 residues. The germline V gene encodes CDR1 GTSNPN and CDR2 SVGIG (reference sequence). The CDR3 DNA sequence: TGTGCCTGGAGTGGTTACCCCCAAAGATCGACAGTGAACTATGGCTACACCTTC. Its translation: CAWSGYPQRSTVNYGYTF.

This chain joins TRBV4-1 and TRBJ2-7; no definite D call. Trimming removed 1 base from V and 0 bases from J, with 7 bases in between. The CDR3 is 14 residues long. Germline assignment: CDR1 MGHRA and CDR2 YSYEKL. CDR3 amino acids: CASSQARSSYEQYF. The CDR3 DNA follows: TGCGCCAGCAGCCAAGCACGGTCCTCCTACGAGCAGTACTTC.

This rearrangement joins TRBV18 to TRBJ1-6; 7 bases are a match to TRBD1. The J segment lost 9 bases and the V segment lost 1 base, leaving 21 bases of the junction unmatched. This CDR3 has 20 residues. CDR1 and CDR2 (germline): KGHSH, LQKENI. CDR3 nucleotides: TGTGCCAGCTCACCACTTGAACAAGGGGGCCACACAGGGCTTCGTTCACCCCTCCACTTT. The encoded protein is CASSPLEQGGHTGLRSPLHF.

The chain combines TRBV28 with TRBJ1-1; 9 nucleotides line up with TRBD1. V lost 4 bases and J lost 5; bases outside the gene matches: 8. There are 15 residues in the CDR3. The germline V gene has CDR1 MDHEN and CDR2 SYDVKM. This CDR3 reads CASSYLDRGGTEAFF. The CDR3 DNA sequence: TGTGCCAGCAGTTATCTGGACAGGGGCGGAACTGAAGCTTTCTTT. Supplemented by reference TRBV28 and TRBJ1-1, the full variable domain reads DVKVTQSSRYLVKRTGEKVFLECVQDMDHENMFWYRQDPGLGLRLIYFSYDVKMKEKGDIPEGYSVSREKKERFSLILESASTNQTSMYLCASSYLDRGGTEAFFGQGTRLTVV.

The gene calls are TRBV7-9 and TRBJ1-5; possibly TRBD1 for D (5 bases). The CDR3 spans 16 residues. From germline, CDR1 is SEHNR and CDR2 FQNEAQ (reference sequence). The ends were cut back, 5 bases at V and 0 bases at J, with 14 bases in the middle. The CDR3 protein is CASSPGRADSNQPQHF. The CDR3 DNA reads TGTGCCAGCAGCCCTGGCAGGGCTGATAGCAATCAGCCCCAGCATTTT.

This clone was seen a single time. V and J are TRBV19 and TRBJ2-7; 12 nucleotides line up with TRBD2. CDR1 LNHDA and CDR2 SQIVND come from the germline V gene (reference sequence). V lost 6 bases and J lost 1; bases outside the gene matches: 1. The CDR3 is made up of 14 amino acids. The CDR3 DNA follows: TGTGCCAGTAGCGGACTAGCGGGGTCCTACGAGCAGTACTTC. This codes for CASSGLAGSYEQYF.

The V and J genes are TRBV29-1 and TRBJ2-3, with 13 bases matching TRBD2. The CDR3 sequence is 14 residues long. J lost 4 bases, V lost 4 bases, and 2 bases had no gene match. The germline CDR1 and CDR2 sequences are SQVTM and ANQGSEA. The CDR3 DNA follows: TGCAGCGTTGGGACTAGCGGGAGCGCAGATACGCAGTATTTT. It yields the protein CSVGTSGSADTQYF.

V is TRBV6-5 and J is TRBJ2-2, with 10 bases that match TRBD2. The CDR3 sequence is 16 residues long. Germline V gene sequence: CDR1 MNHEY, CDR2 SVGAGI. V gave up 4 bases and J gave up 6 bases; unmatched junction bases: 8. The CDR3 nucleotides read TGTGCCAGCAGTTCTTTAACTAGCGGGACGGCCGGGGAGCTGTTTTTT. Translation: CASSSLTSGTAGELFF.

J is TRBJ2-3 and V is TRBV15; the D is unclear. V was cut by 0 bases and J by 4 bases, with 14 bases left in between. The CDR3 extends over 16 amino acids. Germline V gene data show CDR1 as LNHNV and CDR2 as YYDKDF (reference sequence). In DNA, the CDR3 is TGTGCCACCAGCAGAGAAGATTACGCACGGGCAGATACGCAGTATTTT. It specifies CATSREDYARADTQYF.

This chain links TRBV19 with TRBJ1-4; 8 bases align to TRBD1. V trimming: 2 bases; J trimming: 8 bases; junction bases outside the gene matches: 7. The CDR3 spans 15 residues. Germline values: CDR1 LNHDA, CDR2 SQIVND (reference sequence). CDR3 nucleotide sequence: TGTGCCAGTAGTATACTGGACAGGGAAGGAGAAAAACTGTTTTTT. It encodes CASSILDREGEKLFF.

This chain connects TRBV6-5 to TRBJ1-4; 8 positions match TRBD1. This CDR3 is built from 15 residues. Per the germline V gene, CDR1 is MNHEY and CDR2 is SVGAGI. Trimming took 5 bases from V and 14 from J; bases not matched to a gene: 16. CDR3 nucleotides: TGTGCCAGCAGTGCCGGGACAGGAGACTATCTAGGTCTGTTTTTT. Its translation: CASSAGTGDYLGLFF.

The chain joins TRBV11-2 to TRBJ2-3, with D perhaps matching TRBD2 (6 bases). Germline V lookup: CDR1 SGHAT, CDR2 FQNNGV. V was pared by 0 bases and J by 0 bases, with 7 bases between. This CDR3 is built from 15 residues. CDR3 amino acids: CASSLDGTSTDTQYF. CDR3 sequence (DNA): TGTGCCAGCAGCTTAGATGGGACTAGCACAGATACGCAGTATTTT.

This rearrangement joins TRBV30 to TRBJ1-2; D is perhaps TRBD1 (6 bases). V shed 3 bases and J shed 7 bases, with 12 bases lying between them. The CDR3 sequence is 12 residues long. CDR1 and CDR2 from the germline V gene are GTSNPN and SVGIG (reference sequence). The CDR3 loop is CAWSQGTLGYTF. DNA for the CDR3: TGTGCCTGGAGCCAGGGGACCCTTGGCTACACCTTC.

The V and J genes are TRBV11-3 and TRBJ2-1; D perhaps matches TRBD2 (6 bases). The V end lost 5 bases, the J end lost 3 bases, and 11 bases lay between the germline ends. Germline-derived CDR1 and CDR2 are SGHNT and YENEEA. The CDR3 runs 14 residues. The CDR3 region is CASSTSGDYNEQFF. CDR3 nucleotide sequence: TGTGCCAGCAGCACCTCGGGAGACTACAATGAGCAGTTCTTC. Complete variable domain (other parts from reference TRBV11-3 and TRBJ2-1): EAGVVQSPRYKIIEKKQPVAFWCNPISGHNTLYWYLQNLGQGPELLIRYENEEAVDDSQLPKDRFSAERLKGVDSTLKIQPAELGDSAVYLCASSTSGDYNEQFFGPGTRLTVL.